This T cell receptor (beta chain) was profiled in a study of blood T cell repertoires in COVID-19. Study background: Some COVID-19 samples were acute and others convalescent; all came from the United States, Italy and Spain. Sample material is recorded as cDNA or gDNA derived from T cells, B-cell-depleted T cells, or PBMCs.

Authors' methods: Amplification of reference gene primers was used by the study to estimate nucleated cell counts. TCRdb keeps only in-frame clones here, not all; method: immunoSEQ multiplex PCR. D and trimming come from the DNA, and the V and J calls and clone size come from that table. The profile shows about 15,000 clones, roughly 79% of them singletons. CDR1 is SGDLS, CDR2 YYNGEE, per germline. The CDR3 is 12 amino acids. V lost 9 bases and J lost 2, with 11 bases in between. The sample comprised peripheral blood. The TCR sequence derives from a man between 60 and 75 years old with acute or convalescent COVID-19. The rearrangement joins TRBV9 to TRBJ1-2, with unresolved D. CDR3: CANPQTNYGYTF. DNA for the CDR3: TGTGCCAACCCACAGACAAACTATGGCTACACCTTC.